This T cell receptor beta chain was recovered during a study of identical twins. The CDR3 runs to 15 residues. In germline, CDR1 is SGDLS, CDR2 YYNGEE. TCRdb re-derived calls from the 5' RACE reads in MiXCR, one entry per CDR3 protein. The table has some 1,600,000 distinct CDR3 sequences, more than 30% seen once; the top ten hold more than 0.25%. This clonotype appeared once. A much more abundant neighbour one base away suggests this may be a read error. The sequence came from a newborn girl in good health. The sample taken for sequencing was cord blood. The rearrangement joins TRBV9 to TRBJ2-4, with a possible D match to TRBD1 (6 bases). CDR3 region: CAGSVGRGSKNIQYF. The CDR3 bases are TGTGCCGGCAGCGTAGGAAGGGGGTCCAAAAACATTCAGTACTTC.